This TCR beta chain appears in the sequencing data of a study of cytomegalovirus exposure and HLA in healthy donors. Study-level results: Earlier analysis found most TCR beta V segments productive about 87% or about 30% of the time. Based on reports, TCR beta sequences accurately predicted HLA-A and HLA-B alleles for most subjects. Investigators reported 150 to 200 TCR beta chains as tied to cytomegalovirus.

Germline V gene sequence: CDR1 ENHRY, CDR2 SYGVKD. J was trimmed by 6 bases and V by 8 bases; bases with no gene match: 6. This CDR3 contains 14 residues. PCR involved 60 Vbeta and 13 Jbeta primers. Clones were sequenced by immunoSEQ multiplex PCR, and TCRdb holds only the in-frame ones, with some missing. The sample contains about 180,000 clones, around 80% of which appear only once. With regard to this clone: Antigen unknown.

J is TRBJ2-1 and V is TRBV10-3, with 11 bases that match TRBD2. The sequence was collected from a woman in her 40s in good health and CMV-seronegative. The source material was PBMCs. As DNA, the CDR3 is TGTGCCATCGGGGTTAGCGGGGGGGCCAATGAGCAGTTCTTC. It codes for CAIGVSGGANEQFF.